Below, one T cell receptor beta chain is given with its context. The germline V and J ends were trimmed by 5 bases and 2 bases, with 14 bases remaining between them. In germline, CDR1 is LNHDA, CDR2 SQIVND (reference sequence). CDR3 length: 15 residues. This sample's time point: newly diagnosed GD, antithyroid drugs for less than 3 months. Extracted PBMC RNA gave rise to the TCR library. These data originate in a study of regulatory T cells in long-lasting Graves disease. Building the TCR beta libraries relied on iRepertoire HTBI primers, and CDR3 regions underwent Arm-PCR. TCRdb used MiXCR to reprocess the multiplex PCR reads, holding one entry per CDR3 protein. The sample consists of 500,000 to 700,000 distinct CDR3 sequences, around 15% of them appearing once. This same sample was also taken into another study, of T cells in Graves' hyperthyroidism and ophthalmopathy.

The chain carries TRBV19 and TRBJ2-3; possibly TRBD1 for D (5 bases). The source was peripheral blood mononuclear cells (PBMCs), collected at new diagnosis, from a patient treated with antithyroid drugs. The TCR comes from a woman aged 25 to 39 with Graves disease. CDR3 sequence: CASSFAGLNTDTQYF. The CDR3 DNA reads TGTGCCAGTAGTTTCGCAGGGCTTAACACAGATACGCAGTATTTT.